A selection of T cell receptor beta chains follows, all from one sample in a study of siplizumab effects on memory and regulatory T cells. This table comes from immunoSEQ multiplex PCR, and its TCRdb copy is limited to in-frame clones, with some not included. This table holds more than 95,000 clones, 93% found once. The sequenced sample consisted of Tregs sorted from blood. These receptor sequences come from a human donor in good health. The CDR3 runs from the conserved cysteine through the conserved F or W. The D gene is left open where the match is weak. For some rows the clone size is stated as once, few or many, or as a class when expanded; others skip it.

D,size,J,V,DNA,CDR3
.,.,TRBJ1-1,TRBV29-1,TGCAGCGTAGGCGTGTTGAACACTGAAGCTTTCTTT,CSVGVLNTEAFF
TRBD1,.,TRBJ2-6,TRBV9,TGTGCCAGCAGCGGCAGGGGGCTTGGGGCCAACGTCCTGACTTTC,CASSGRGLGANVLTF
TRBD1,.,TRBJ1-3,TRBV10-3,TGTGCCTTGCGGGGCGACAGGGGCTCCCTTAATAACTCTGGAAACACCATATATTTT,CALRGDRGSLNNSGNTIYF
.,.,TRBJ2-5,TRBV9,TGTGCCAGCAGCGCCCCGGGACCGCCGGGGCAGACCCAGTACTTC,CASSAPGPPGQTQYF
.,.,TRBJ2-1,TRBV14,TGTGCCAGCAGCCCAGCGGGCCTACTTCCCTACAATGAGCAGTTCTTC,CASSPAGLLPYNEQFF
.,.,TRBJ2-2,TRBV5-1,TGCGCCAGCAGCTTCGAGAACACGGTAACCGGGGAGCTGTTTTTT,CASSFENTVTGELFF
.,.,TRBJ2-7,TRBV30,TGTGCCTGGAGCGGCGCGGGAGAGCAGTACTTC,CAWSGAGEQYF
.,.,TRBJ1-6,TRBV7-8,TGTGCCAGCAGCAAGGACAGAAGCTCCTATAATTCACCCCTCCACTTT,CASSKDRSSYNSPLHF
.,.,TRBJ1-1,TRBV19,TGTGCCAGTAGGCGGCTGGGCACTGAAGCTTTCTTT,CASRRLGTEAFF
TRBD2,.,TRBJ2-2,TRBV7-6,TGTGCCAGCAGCCCCGCGGGGGGCAAGTACACCGGGGAGCTGTTTTTT,CASSPAGGKYTGELFF
.,.,TRBJ2-3,TRBV19,TGTGCCAGTAGTACGGGGGATACGCAGTATTTT,CASSTGDTQYF
.,once,TRBJ1-2,TRBV2,TGTGCCAGCAGTGAAGCGGGGGTTGGCTATGGCTACACCTTC,CASSEAGVGYGYTF
TRBD2,once,TRBJ2-7,TRBV7-8,TGTGCCAGCAGTCACATGGGGGGGGAGCAGTACTTC,CASSHMGGEQYF
.,.,TRBJ1-1,TRBV7-3,TGTGCCAGCAGCTTAACATCAGGGTTAATCAGGGGGAACACTGAAGCTTTCTTT,CASSLTSGLIRGNTEAFF
TRBD1,.,TRBJ1-1,TRBV9,TGTGCCAGCAGCGTAGAGACAGGGATGAACACTGAAGCTTTCTTT,CASSVETGMNTEAFF
TRBD2,.,TRBJ2-3,TRBV4-2,TGTGCCAGCAGCCAATCCGGGAGGGGACTAGCGTCCCACACAGATACGCAGTATTTT,CASSQSGRGLASHTDTQYF
TRBD1,.,TRBJ2-5,TRBV7-2,TGTGCCAGCAGCTTTGACAGGGGGCTTAGGGAGACCCAGTACTTC,CASSFDRGLRETQYF
TRBD1,.,TRBJ1-5,TRBV7-8,TGTGCCAGCAGCTTAGGGGGCAGGGGGGTGGAGCCCCAGCATTTT,CASSLGGRGVEPQHF
.,.,TRBJ2-2,TRBV11-2,TGTGCCAGCAGCCCAGGGATTACCGGGGAGCTGTTTTTT,CASSPGITGELFF
.,.,TRBJ2-5,TRBV5-6,TGTGCCAGCAGCTTGAGCCAGAGAGAGACCCAGTACTTC,CASSLSQRETQYF
.,.,TRBJ2-1,TRBV5-8,TGTGCCAGCAGCTTGGGTTCGTGGGAGATGCTAGATGAGCAGTTCTTC,CASSLGSWEMLDEQFF
.,once,TRBJ2-1,TRBV7-3,TGTGCCAGCAGTCCAAACAGGGCGTTTTACAATGAGCAGTTCTTC,CASSPNRAFYNEQFF
.,.,TRBJ2-5,TRBV5-1,TGCGCCAGCAGCTTGTTCAGTCAAGAGACCCAGTACTTC,CASSLFSQETQYF
TRBD1,.,TRBJ1-6,TRBV27,TGTGCCAGCAGTTTAAACAGGGGCCTCCTCTATTCACCCCTCCACTTT,CASSLNRGLLYSPLHF
.,.,TRBJ1-4,TRBV2,TGTGCCAGCAGTGATGGCCAGGGGTATGAAAAACTGTTTTTT,CASSDGQGYEKLFF
TRBD2,.,TRBJ2-5,TRBV2,TGTGCCAGCAGGGCCCAAGGACTAGCGGAAGAGACCCAGTACTTC,CASRAQGLAEETQYF
.,once,TRBJ2-2,TRBV7-6,TGTGCCAGCAGCTTTATGCGTACCGGGGAGCTGTTTTTT,CASSFMRTGELFF
TRBD1,.,TRBJ1-2,TRBV19,TGTGCCAGTAGTAAGACAGGGGGATATAGGAACTATGGCTACACCTTC,CASSKTGGYRNYGYTF
.,.,TRBJ2-1,TRBV30,TGTGCCTGGAGCACGCTAGCGAGGGATCAGTTCTTC,CAWSTLARDQFF
TRBD1,.,TRBJ2-3,TRBV5-4,TGTGCCAGCAGGCAGTCAGGACAGGGAAACACAGATACGCAGTATTTT,CASRQSGQGNTDTQYF
.,.,TRBJ2-2,TRBV14,TGTGCCAGCAGCCAGCGACTCCCTCGAAGGGGCGGGGAGCTGTTTTTT,CASSQRLPRRGGELFF
.,.,TRBJ1-2,TRBV5-1,TGCGCCAGCAGCTTGGAGTACGGCTATGGCTACACCTTC,CASSLEYGYGYTF
.,.,TRBJ2-3,TRBV18,TGTGCCAGCTCACCTCCAAACGCAGATACGCAGTATTTT,CASSPPNADTQYF
TRBD2,.,TRBJ2-7,TRBV11-3,TGTGCCAGCAGCTCGTCTACGGGGGGGAACTACGAGCAGTACTTC,CASSSSTGGNYEQYF
.,.,TRBJ1-4,TRBV7-9,TGTGCCAGCAGCTTAGCAGGAAATCGTGAAAAACTGTTTTTT,CASSLAGNREKLFF